A single TCR beta chain is shown here with its context. This clone was observed a handful of times. Its antigen is not yet known. Qualities for individual bases were not recorded, and no much larger clone is one base off. The immunoSEQ hsTCRB v3.0 assay was used at survey level resolution to sequence the TRB variable region. TRB sequencing targeted a depth of about 35,000-50,000 T-cell genomes per sample. TRB libraries were pooled and sequenced on an Illumina MiSeq using a v3 150-cycle kit. The authors' pipeline ran thus. Repertoire analysis ran in R within a reproducible Nextflow workflow covering QC, data transformation and analysis. LymphoSeq2, an R package for exploring AIRR-Seq data, was used to implement the custom analyses. A handful of samples that produced fewer than 5000 total TRB sequences were removed, so 150 to 200 HIV repertoires were analyzed. Of the 188 retained HIV repertoires, over 55 were collected before and approximately 130 after ART initiation. Each repertoire was downsampled to 5000 TRB nucleotide sequences, and summary statistics were averaged across 100 downsampling iterations. Only TRB sequences with CDR3 regions of at least seven amino acids were retained for analysis. Diversity was measured with a Shannon entropy-derived clonality score and the Gini coefficient. In repertoire networks, the top 5000 CDR3 amino acid sequences were linked whenever an edit distance of one separated two sequences. For TRB CDR3 amino acid sequences, antigen specificity groups and MHC restriction were predicted with GLIPH2. To flag known associations with CMV, EBV, HIV or tissue antigens, CDR3 amino acid sequences were compared against VDJdb and McPAS-TCR. Pre-ART, post-ART and control groups were compared with Wilcoxon signed-rank tests and Holm-Bonferroni correction. TCRdb holds this immuneACCESS table with in-frame rearrangements only. Some clones are missing; in checked studies, unresolved V genes explain under half, and the rest has no known cause. V and J calls and clone size come straight from that table; D and trimming were deduced from the DNA. The sample has under 50,000 clones on record, 75% to 90% of them singletons. 5.7% of the sample rests with the top ten.

The sample is drawn from a study of long-term antiretroviral therapy in people with HIV (dated by TCRdb to between 2021 and 2024). About the investigation overall: The earliest samples were collected roughly a decade before the 2015 WHO recommendation for immediate ART, at a time when ART was usually postponed until CD4 counts fell. Whether ART initiation and durable HIV suppression were associated with changes in peripheral blood TRB repertoire composition and diversity was tested in a retrospective serial study. The cohort contributed fewer than 200 cryopreserved PBMC samples from a few dozen adults with confirmed HIV infection, collected serially over a mean of approximately 6 years (range 1-12). Of the 30 participants with HIV, eleven were female. No cross-contamination during QIAcube processing was seen in test extractions of a monoclonal T-cell line run alongside around 31 polyclonal samples. The study at large found these results: CDR3 length ranges in HIV repertoires were narrower than in controls, and network structure suggested an antigen-experienced repertoire with only a slight naive shift after ART. A significant increase in TRB diversity was found to be associated with ART initiation, although TRB diversity was observed to remain significantly below that of transplant donor controls even after long-term ART. Because pre-ART samples had limited cell numbers, unsorted PBMC were profiled rather than sorted CD4+ and CD8+ T cells. Owing to limited PBMC availability, only the TCR beta chain was sequenced, without alpha chain pairing. The samples were dated from about 2004 to 2017, and the ART regimens that were used may be less effective than current ART regimens. Inferences about post-ART repertoire changes are limited because no data were available on ART adherence, viral resistance or therapy changes. At every time point, the repertoire was dominated by expanded TRB clones first identified before ART initiation, although this dominance fluctuated and, in many PLHIV, declined after ART.

The germline ends are 4 bases apart after V is trimmed by 5 bases and J by 0 bases. From the cysteine through the phenylalanine, the CDR3 covers 12 amino acids. The kept DNA is CDR3 alone, 36 bases in frame from the first base. As encoded in the germline V gene, CDR1 is SNHLY while CDR2 is FYNNEI. Participants were included only if at least one PBMC sample before ART initiation and at least two post-ART samples were available. Treatment was received in the United States of America by all participants with HIV. Cryopreserved samples of about 0.95-10 million PBMC were thawed and washed before DNA extraction. At the time of the earliest PBMC sample, participants with HIV were aged between roughly 23 and 60 years. Each participant contributed PBMC samples from 1-4 timepoints before ART initiation and 2-8 timepoints after ART initiation, with a median of 7 samples. For every participant, serial HIV viral load, CD4+ T-cell count, ART history and demographic data were obtained. Genomic DNA was extracted from unsorted PBMC with a Qiagen kit on a QIAcube, with processing performed in batches of 12 samples.

The input for sequencing was unsorted PBMCs, taken 3.1 years after starting antiretroviral therapy. The TCR originated in a woman aged 45 to 65 with HIV. The chain was built from TRBV2 and TRBJ1-1; the D gene identity is not certain. The CDR3 region has the sequence CASSILNTEAFF. The nucleotide sequence is TGTGCCAGCAGTATCTTGAACACTGAAGCTTTCTTT. The variable domain in full, with residues beyond the CDR3 obtained from the reference TRBV2 and TRBJ1-1 genes, is EPEVTQTPSHQVTQMGQEVILRCVPISNHLYFYWYRQILGQKVEFLVSFYNNEISEKSEIFDDQFSVERPDGSNFTLKIRSTKLEDSAMYFCASSILNTEAFFGQGTRLTVV.